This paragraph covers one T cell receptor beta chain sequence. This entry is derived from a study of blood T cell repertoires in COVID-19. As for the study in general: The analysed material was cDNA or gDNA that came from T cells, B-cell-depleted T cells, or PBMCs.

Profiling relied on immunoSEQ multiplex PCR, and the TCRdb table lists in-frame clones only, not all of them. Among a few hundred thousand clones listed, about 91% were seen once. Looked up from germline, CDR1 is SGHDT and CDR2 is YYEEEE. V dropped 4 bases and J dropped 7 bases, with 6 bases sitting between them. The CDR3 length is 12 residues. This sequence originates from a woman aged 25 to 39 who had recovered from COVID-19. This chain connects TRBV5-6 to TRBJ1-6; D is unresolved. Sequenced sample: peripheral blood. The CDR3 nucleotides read TGTGCCAGCAGCCAACAGAATTCACCCCTCCACTTT. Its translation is CASSQQNSPLHF.